A single T cell receptor beta chain is shown here with its context. Germline V gene sequence: CDR1 SGDLS, CDR2 YYNGEE. This CDR3 has 15 residues. Between the trimmed V and J ends, which lost 7 bases and 0 bases, there was a span of 14 bases. The data stem from a study of blood T cell repertoires in COVID-19. Study in general: COVID-19 samples, acute and convalescent, were from the United States, Italy and Spain. PBMCs, B-cell-depleted T cells, or T cells provided the cDNA or gDNA that made up the material.

Study processing details: Estimation of nucleated cell counts was performed using reference gene primer amplification. The repertoire was sequenced with immunoSEQ multiplex PCR; TCRdb's copy has only in-frame clones and lacks some. From that table come the V and J calls and clone size; the DNA was used to work out D and trimming. The profile shows approximately 200,000 clones, approximately 83% of them singletons. The sample comprised peripheral blood. This clonotype originated in a woman under 40 who had recovered from COVID-19. The chain combines TRBV9 with TRBJ1-5; D remains ambiguous. The CDR3 DNA reads as TGTGCCAGCCCATCGTGGCAGTTTAGCAATCAGCCCCAGCATTTT. Translation: CASPSWQFSNQPQHF.